This note documents a single T cell receptor beta chain sequence. Per the authors' pipeline: Reference gene primer amplification yielded estimated nucleated cell counts. Profiled with immunoSEQ multiplex PCR; TCRdb holds only in-frame clones, not every one. The D gene and trimming were derived from the DNA, and the V and J assignments and clone size from that table. Of about 150,000 clones listed, around 81% are singletons. The CDR3 consists of 15 residues. The trim removed 2 bases at V and 7 bases at J, leaving 7 bases unmatched. Germline CDR1 is SQVTM and CDR2 is ANQGSEA. This entry comes from a study of blood T cell repertoires in COVID-19. About the study: The United States, Italy and Spain provided the acute and convalescent COVID-19 samples. Nucleic acid was either cDNA or gDNA, and it came from T cells, B-cell-depleted T cells, or PBMCs.

The chain has TRBV29-1 and TRBJ2-1; 11 bases are a match to TRBD2. What was sequenced was peripheral blood. The origin of this receptor is a woman in her 40s with active or convalescent COVID-19. The CDR3 here is CSVELTSGGWNEQFF. CDR3 DNA sequence: TGCAGCGTTGAACTTACTAGCGGGGGATGGAATGAGCAGTTCTTC.